The clone carrying this T cell receptor (beta chain) has ten or more counts. Its cognate antigen is unknown. The data are from a study of T-cell reconstitution after alpha-beta-depleted transplantation in children. Overall study findings and caveats: For some patients, TCRbeta diversity was high at day 60 because of recipient T cells and thymic progenitors that survived. When one year had passed after transplant, most T-cell counts and diversity came from newly produced T cells. Where alpha-beta T cells came from about two months after transplant was reportedly several hundred expanded graft clones.

Germline values: CDR1 MNHEY, CDR2 SVGAGI. The V and J ends lost 2 bases and 7 bases respectively, with 12 bases between them. There are 14 residues in the CDR3. The TCRbeta library was prepared with unique molecular identifiers. Each CDR3 protein gets one entry after TCRdb re-called the PCR reads with MiXCR. Of some 300,000 distinct CDR3 sequences listed, 6.5% to 9% are singletons. The specimen was peripheral blood, collected 360 days after TCRalphabeta/CD19-depleted stem cell transplant. V is TRBV6-5 and J is TRBJ2-1, with D maybe TRBD1 (6 bases). The source of this sequence is a female patient under 10 years old who had a stem cell transplant for Fanconi anemia, so the T cells may come from the graft donor. CDR3 sequence: CASSYQGSANEQFF. CDR3 bases: TGTGCCAGCAGTTACCAGGGGTCCGCGAATGAGCAGTTCTTC.